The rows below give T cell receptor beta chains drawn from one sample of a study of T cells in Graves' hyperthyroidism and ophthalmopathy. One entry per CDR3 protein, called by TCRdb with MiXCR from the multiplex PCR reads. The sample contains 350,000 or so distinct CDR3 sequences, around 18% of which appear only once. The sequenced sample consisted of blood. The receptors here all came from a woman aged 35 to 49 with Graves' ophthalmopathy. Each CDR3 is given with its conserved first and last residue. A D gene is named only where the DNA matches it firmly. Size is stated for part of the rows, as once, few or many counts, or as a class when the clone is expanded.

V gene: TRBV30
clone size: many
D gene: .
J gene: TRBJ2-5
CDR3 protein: CACPGGGGAETQYF
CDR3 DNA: TGTGCCTGCCCCGGGGGCGGGGGCGCAGAGACCCAGTACTTC

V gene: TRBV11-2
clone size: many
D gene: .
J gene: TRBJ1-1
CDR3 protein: CASSLASPYEAFF
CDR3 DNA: TGTGCCAGCAGCTTAGCCAGTCCGTATGAAGCTTTCTTT

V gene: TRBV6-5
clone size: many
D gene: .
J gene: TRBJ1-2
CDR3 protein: CASSAGDRYTF
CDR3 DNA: TGTGCCAGCAGCGCAGGGGACCGCTACACCTTC

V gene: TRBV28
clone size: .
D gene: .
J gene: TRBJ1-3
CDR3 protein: CASSSLRISGNTIYF
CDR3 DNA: TGTGCCAGCAGTTCGTTGAGGATCTCTGGAAACACCATATATTTT

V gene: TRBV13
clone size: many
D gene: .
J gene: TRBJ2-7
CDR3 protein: CASSPLGLEGEQYF
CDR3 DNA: TGTGCCAGCAGCCCCCTGGGCCTGGAAGGGGAGCAGTACTTC

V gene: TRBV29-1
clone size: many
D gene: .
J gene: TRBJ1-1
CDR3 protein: CSVDQAFF
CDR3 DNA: TGCAGCGTTGATCAAGCTTTCTTT

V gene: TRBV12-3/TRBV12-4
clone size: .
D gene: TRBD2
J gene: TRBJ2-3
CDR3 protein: CASSRTSGSTDTQYF
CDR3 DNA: TGTGCCAGCAGTCGGACTAGCGGAAGCACAGATACGCAGTATTTT

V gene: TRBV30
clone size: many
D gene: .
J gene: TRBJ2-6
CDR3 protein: CAWSVSGANVLTF
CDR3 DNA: TGTGCCTGGAGTGTGTCTGGGGCCAACGTCCTGACTTTC

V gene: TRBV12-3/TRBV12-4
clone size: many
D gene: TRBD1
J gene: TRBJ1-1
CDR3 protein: CASSWGTGGAPDTEAFF
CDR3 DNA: TGTGCCAGCAGTTGGGGGACAGGGGGCGCCCCGGACACTGAAGCTTTCTTT

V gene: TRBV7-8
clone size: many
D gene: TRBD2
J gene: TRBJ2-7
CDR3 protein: CASSRIAGASYEQYF
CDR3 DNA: TGTGCCAGCAGCCGGATAGCGGGAGCCTCCTACGAGCAGTACTTC

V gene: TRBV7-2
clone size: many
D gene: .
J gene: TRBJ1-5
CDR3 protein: CASTGLSQPQHF
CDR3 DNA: TGTGCCAGTACAGGGTTATCTCAGCCCCAGCATTTT

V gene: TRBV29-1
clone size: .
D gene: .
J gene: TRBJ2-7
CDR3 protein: CSVLKGYEQYF
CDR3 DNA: TGCAGCGTCTTGAAAGGGTACGAGCAGTACTTC

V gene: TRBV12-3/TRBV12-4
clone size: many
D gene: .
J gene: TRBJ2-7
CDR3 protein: CASSVDSSYEQYF
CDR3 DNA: TGTGCCAGCAGCGTGGACAGCTCCTACGAGCAGTACTTC

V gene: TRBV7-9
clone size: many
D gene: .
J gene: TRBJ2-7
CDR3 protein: CASRATPSGEQYF
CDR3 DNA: TGTGCCAGCAGGGCAACTCCATCGGGAGAGCAGTACTTC

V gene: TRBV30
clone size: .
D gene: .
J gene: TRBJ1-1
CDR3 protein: CARQDNTEAFF
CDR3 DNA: TGTGCCCGACAGGATAACACTGAAGCTTTCTTT

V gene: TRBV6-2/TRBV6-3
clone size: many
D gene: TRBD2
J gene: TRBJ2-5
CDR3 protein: CASSYEAGAWQETQYF
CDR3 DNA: TGTGCCAGCAGTTACGAGGCGGGAGCGTGGCAAGAGACCCAGTACTTC

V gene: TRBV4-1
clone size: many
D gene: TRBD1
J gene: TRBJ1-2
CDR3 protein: CASSHEGTGALYGYTF
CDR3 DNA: TGCGCCAGCAGCCATGAAGGTACAGGGGCGCTCTATGGCTACACCTTC

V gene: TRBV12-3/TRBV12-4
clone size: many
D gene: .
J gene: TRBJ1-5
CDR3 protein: CASTKTGPGGNQPQHF
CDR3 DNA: TGTGCCAGCACCAAAACAGGGCCGGGCGGCAATCAGCCCCAGCATTTT

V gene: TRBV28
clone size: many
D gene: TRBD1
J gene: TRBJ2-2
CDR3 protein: CASSPGWTGDTGELFF
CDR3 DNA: TGTGCCAGCAGTCCTGGTTGGACAGGGGACACCGGGGAGCTGTTTTTT

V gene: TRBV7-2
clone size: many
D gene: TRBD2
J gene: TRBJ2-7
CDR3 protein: CASSNPGLAVYEQYF
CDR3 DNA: TGTGCCAGCAGCAACCCGGGACTAGCAGTTTACGAGCAGTACTTC

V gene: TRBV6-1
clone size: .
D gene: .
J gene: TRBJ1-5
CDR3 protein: CASSEQGLPIQPQHF
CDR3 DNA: TGTGCCAGCAGTGAACAGGGTTTGCCTATACAGCCCCAGCATTTT

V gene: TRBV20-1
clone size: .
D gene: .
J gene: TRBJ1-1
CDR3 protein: CSARGPEVNTEAFF
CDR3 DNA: TGCAGTGCTAGAGGCCCAGAAGTGAACACTGAAGCTTTCTTT

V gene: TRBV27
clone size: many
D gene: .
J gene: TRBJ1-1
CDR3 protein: CASSLMWDTEAFF
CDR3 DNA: TGTGCCAGCAGTTTAATGTGGGACACTGAAGCTTTCTTT

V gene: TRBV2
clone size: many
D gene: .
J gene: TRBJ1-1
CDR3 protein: CASSEREYTEAFF
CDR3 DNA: TGTGCCAGCAGTGAACGGGAGTACACTGAAGCTTTCTTT

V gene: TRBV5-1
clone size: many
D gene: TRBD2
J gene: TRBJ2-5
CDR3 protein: CASSLDRGGAETQYF
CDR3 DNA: TGCGCCAGCAGCTTGGATCGGGGAGGGGCAGAGACCCAGTACTTC

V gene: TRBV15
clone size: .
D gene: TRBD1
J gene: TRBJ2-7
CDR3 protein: CATQPGQGIYEQYF
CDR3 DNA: TGTGCCACCCAACCGGGACAGGGGATATACGAGCAGTACTTC

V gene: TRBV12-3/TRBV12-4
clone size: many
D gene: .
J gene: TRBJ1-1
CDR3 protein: CASNPGDTEAFF
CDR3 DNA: TGTGCCAGCAACCCGGGCGACACTGAAGCTTTCTTT

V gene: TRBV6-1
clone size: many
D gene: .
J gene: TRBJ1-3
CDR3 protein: CASSNGGHSGNTIYF
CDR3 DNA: TGTGCCAGCAGTAATGGGGGTCACTCTGGAAACACCATATATTTT

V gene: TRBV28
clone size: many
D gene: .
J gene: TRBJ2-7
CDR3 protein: CASTGQFYEQYF
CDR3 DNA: TGTGCCAGCACCGGACAGTTCTACGAGCAGTACTTC

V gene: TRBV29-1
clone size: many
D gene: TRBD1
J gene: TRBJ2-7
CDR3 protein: CSVHRDRNYEQYF
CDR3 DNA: TGCAGCGTTCACCGGGACAGGAACTACGAGCAGTACTTC

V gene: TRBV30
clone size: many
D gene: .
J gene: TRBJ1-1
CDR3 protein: CAWSVVNTEAFF
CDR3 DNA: TGTGCCTGGAGTGTAGTAAACACTGAAGCTTTCTTT

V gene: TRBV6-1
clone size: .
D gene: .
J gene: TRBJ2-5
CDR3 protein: CASSEDHSETQYF
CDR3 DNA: TGTGCCAGCAGTGAAGACCATAGTGAGACCCAGTACTTC

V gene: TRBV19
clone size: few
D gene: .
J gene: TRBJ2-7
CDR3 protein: CASGSRESYEQYF
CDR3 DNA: TGTGCCAGTGGGAGCAGGGAGTCCTACGAGCAGTACTTC

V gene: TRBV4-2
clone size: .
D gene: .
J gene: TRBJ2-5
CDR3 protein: CASSQDLSGRSAETQYF
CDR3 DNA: TGTGCCAGCAGCCAAGATTTAAGCGGGCGGTCGGCCGAGACCCAGTACTTC

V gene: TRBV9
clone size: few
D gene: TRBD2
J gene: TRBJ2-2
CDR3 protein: CASSVASGSTGELFF
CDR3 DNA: TGTGCCAGCAGCGTAGCCAGCGGGAGTACCGGGGAGCTGTTTTTT

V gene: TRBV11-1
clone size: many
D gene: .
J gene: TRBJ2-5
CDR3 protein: CASSLPDWGQETQYF
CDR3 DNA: TGTGCCAGCAGCTTACCGGACTGGGGGCAAGAGACCCAGTACTTC

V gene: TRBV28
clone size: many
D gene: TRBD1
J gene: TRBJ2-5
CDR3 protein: CASSSPGTGKETQYF
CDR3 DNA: TGTGCCAGCAGTTCACCCGGGACAGGGAAAGAGACCCAGTACTTC

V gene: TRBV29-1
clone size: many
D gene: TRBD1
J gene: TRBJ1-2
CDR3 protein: CSVEGQNYGYTF
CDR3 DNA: TGCAGCGTTGAGGGACAGAACTATGGCTACACCTTC

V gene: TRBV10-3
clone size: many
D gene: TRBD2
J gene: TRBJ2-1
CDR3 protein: CAISGTSGDVEQFF
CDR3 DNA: TGTGCCATCAGTGGGACTAGCGGGGACGTTGAGCAGTTCTTC

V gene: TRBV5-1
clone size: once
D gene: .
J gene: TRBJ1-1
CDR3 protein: CASSPGTARGTEAFF
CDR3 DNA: TGCGCCAGCAGCCCCGGGACCGCCCGTGGCACTGAAGCTTTCTTT

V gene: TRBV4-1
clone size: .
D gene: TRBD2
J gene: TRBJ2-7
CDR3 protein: CASSQVPAGGYEQYF
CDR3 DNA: TGCGCCAGCAGCCAAGTTCCGGCGGGAGGGTACGAGCAGTACTTC

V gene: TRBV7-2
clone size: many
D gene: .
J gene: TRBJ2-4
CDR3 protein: CASSPRQVFTRGNIQYF
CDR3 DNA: TGTGCCAGCAGCCCCCGACAGGTATTCACGAGGGGGAACATTCAGTACTTC

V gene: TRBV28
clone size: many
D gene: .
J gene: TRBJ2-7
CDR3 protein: CASRFSSGYEQYF
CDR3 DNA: TGTGCCAGCAGATTCTCCTCGGGCTACGAGCAGTACTTC

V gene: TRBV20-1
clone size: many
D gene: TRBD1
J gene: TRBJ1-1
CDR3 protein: CSARVNRGTEAFF
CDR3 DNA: TGCAGTGCTAGAGTCAACAGGGGGACTGAAGCTTTCTTT

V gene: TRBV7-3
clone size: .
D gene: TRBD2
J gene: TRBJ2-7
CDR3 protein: CASSPNFTGLADYEQYF
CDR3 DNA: TGTGCCAGCAGCCCCAACTTTACTGGACTAGCGGATTACGAGCAGTACTTC

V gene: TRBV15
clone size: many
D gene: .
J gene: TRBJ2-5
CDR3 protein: CATSRTPGAVEETQYF
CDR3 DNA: TGTGCCACCAGCAGAACCCCGGGGGCAGTGGAAGAGACCCAGTACTTC

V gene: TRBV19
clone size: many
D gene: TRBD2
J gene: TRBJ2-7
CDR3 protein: CASGLAGDEQYF
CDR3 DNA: TGTGCCAGTGGACTAGCGGGAGATGAGCAGTACTTC

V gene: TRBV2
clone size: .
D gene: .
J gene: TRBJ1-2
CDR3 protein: CASRRRQAGYTF
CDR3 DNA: TGTGCCAGCAGACGCCGACAGGCTGGCTACACCTTC

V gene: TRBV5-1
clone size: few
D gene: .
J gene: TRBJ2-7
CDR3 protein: CASSLYFGSYEQYF
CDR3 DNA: TGCGCCAGCAGCTTGTATTTCGGGAGCTACGAGCAGTACTTC

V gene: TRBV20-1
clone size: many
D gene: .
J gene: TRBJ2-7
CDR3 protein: CSASREVRYGEQYF
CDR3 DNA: TGCAGTGCTAGTAGAGAGGTCCGGTATGGCGAGCAGTACTTC